This T cell receptor (beta chain) originates from a study of neurological immune-mediated disorders (dated by TCRdb to the late 2010s). At the level of the whole study: Peripheral blood TCR-beta repertoires from HTLV-I-associated myelopathy (HAM/TSP) patients, multiple sclerosis patients and healthy controls were compared by UMI-based sequencing. The roughly 100 TCR-beta libraries covered PBMC samples along with longitudinal samples, technical triplicates, and paired sorted CD4+ and CD8+ T-cell subsets. The cohort comprised about 71 subjects: roughly 15 HAM/TSP patients, around 35 multiple sclerosis patients and around 20 healthy controls.

Beyond this particular receptor, the publication reports: TCR clonal expansion was highest in HAM/TSP patients and lowest in MS patients, with MS patients falling below even healthy controls. Expanded clones from different subjects shared no identical CDR3 amino acid sequences, which suggests that TCR-beta repertoires were private in all groups.

This clonotype was counted at least ten times. Its antigen remains unidentified. Qualities for individual bases were not recorded, and no much larger clone is one base off. cDNA was synthesized by template-switch 5'RACE using a primer with a 10-nucleotide random unique molecular identifier that tagged each TCR transcript. Over 160 million TCR-beta sequences, covering 15-18 subjects, were produced in each sequencing run. The RNeasy kit was used to extract total RNA. The KAPA Real-time Library Amplification kit was used to amplify TCR-beta VDJ regions with primers targeting the TCR constant region and the 5'RACE anchor. A first PCR added sample indexes and Illumina adaptors, and a second PCR then raised library yield. The roughly 650 bp TCR product was size-selected on a 2% E-gel SizeSelection system after Ampure bead purification. Before pooling, libraries had their quality checked on a Bioanalyzer, their concentration measured with Qubit, and their quantity determined with the Kapa Library Quantification kit. An Illumina HiSeq 2500 sequenced the libraries paired-end 2 x 150 bp. To increase sequence diversity, about 23-32% phiX was spiked into each library pool. The authors' analysis ran thus. Quality-filtered reads were processed with the UMI-based MiGEC pipeline, which removed over 75% of raw TCR sequences during error correction. VDJ genes were aligned to IMGT germline references, and clonotypes were defined by unique CDR3 amino acid sequence plus V-J genes. Clonal expansion, Shannon diversity, and CDR3 relatedness (CalcPairwiseDistances, ClusterSamples) were evaluated with VDJtools, and phylogenetic trees were built with CLCbio workbench. Clones with at least 8 unique UMIs were defined as expanded, with this threshold being based on coefficient-of-variation modelling across technical triplicates. The raw public reads went through TCRdb reprocessing: fastp at Q25, MiXCR clone calling, in-frame beta chains kept. Under each unique CDR3 protein, matching rows form one entry showing the most common genes and DNA. The V and J calls were determined by TCRdb, not by the authors. In this sample the table shows approximately 82,000 distinct CDR3 sequences, over 12% of which occur a single time. The top ten constitute roughly 6.8% of the sample.

Blood bank volunteers in Maryland, USA served as the healthy controls. Libraries from unsorted PBMCs were made from 2 million PBMCs kept in RNAlater at -80 degrees C until RNA extraction. PBMCs were separated from peripheral blood using Ficoll-Hypaque density gradient centrifugation and then cryopreserved in liquid nitrogen. The TCR was taken from a woman between 50 and 59 years old in good health. Material: PBMCs.

The nucleotide sequence is TGTGCCAGCAGTGCTAGCGGACAAGAGACCCAGTACTTC. Its product reads: CASSASGQETQYF. The chain was built from TRBV6-1 and TRBJ2-5; the central 7 bases match TRBD2. Looking up the germline V gene yields CDR1 MNHNS and CDR2 SASEGT. Germline trimming: 4 bases from V, 2 bases from J; junction bases outside gene matches: 1. The CDR3 goes from the cysteine to the phenylalanine over 13 residues. The retained sequence is limited to the CDR3, 39 bases, with the frame set at the first base.